These 3 T cell receptor beta chains were sequenced from one sample in a study of technical replicates of blood from a few donors. Clones were read by immunoSEQ multiplex PCR, and TCRdb kept only the in-frame ones, dropping some. The data contain tens of thousands of clones, around 89% of them seen just once; the ten biggest clones take up roughly 4.6%. The sample was PBMCs. Receptors originate from a human donor in good health. Some clones in this sample may be carry-over from other donors' samples.

The chain uses TRBV6-6 and TRBJ2-5; D might be TRBD2 (6 bases). The CDR3 loop spans 15 amino acids. V shed 2 bases and J shed 2 bases, with 12 bases lying between them. The germline gives CDR1 MNHNY, CDR2 SVGAGI (reference sequence). DNA for the CDR3: TGTGCCAGCAGTTACGCCCGGGGGTCGCAAGAGACCCAGTACTTC. Its protein product is CASSYARGSQETQYF.

DNA for the CDR3: TGTGCCAGCAGTCAGGACTTGGCGGAGACCCAGTACTTC. It is translated as CASSQDLAETQYF. The chain employs TRBV6-5 and TRBJ2-5; TRBD2 might be the D (5 bases). V lost 5 bases and J lost 5, with 12 bases in between. This CDR3 has 13 residues. Germline values: CDR1 MNHEY, CDR2 SVGAGI.

V and J are TRBV11-1 and TRBJ2-5, with D possibly TRBD2 on 5 matching bases. Trimming stripped 4 bases from V and 0 bases from J, with 15 bases between. This CDR3 contains 16 residues. Looked up from germline, CDR1 is SGHAT and CDR2 is FQDESV (reference sequence). The DNA of the CDR3 is TGTGCCAGCAGCTCTTCGCGGGTGAATAACCAAGAGACCCAGTACTTC. Translating it yields CASSSSRVNNQETQYF.